This T cell receptor beta chain was identified in a study of cytomegalovirus exposure and HLA in healthy donors. Worth noting for this clone: No antigen is known for it.

Regarding the study as a whole: A cluster of highly shared sequence variants was likely a sequencing artifact. Because they were indistinguishable, some V segments, including TRBV6-2 and TRBV6-3, were excluded.

13 Jbeta primers and 60 Vbeta primers were used for the PCR. Assay: immunoSEQ multiplex PCR; the TCRdb copy retains only in-frame clones and omits some. The table records around 130,000 clones, roughly 79% of them present only once. The germline gives CDR1 WSHSY, CDR2 SAAADI. The CDR3 contains 14 residues. Trimming removed 7 bases from V and 4 bases from J; junction bases left unmatched: 4. The specimen sequenced was PBMCs. The receptor's source is a woman between 40 and 50 years old in good health and CMV-seronegative. This chain links TRBV10-2 with TRBJ2-5, with 12 bases identical to TRBD2. CDR3 in amino acids: CASTLAGGRETQYF. DNA for the CDR3: TGCGCCAGCACACTAGCGGGGGGACGAGAGACCCAGTACTTC.